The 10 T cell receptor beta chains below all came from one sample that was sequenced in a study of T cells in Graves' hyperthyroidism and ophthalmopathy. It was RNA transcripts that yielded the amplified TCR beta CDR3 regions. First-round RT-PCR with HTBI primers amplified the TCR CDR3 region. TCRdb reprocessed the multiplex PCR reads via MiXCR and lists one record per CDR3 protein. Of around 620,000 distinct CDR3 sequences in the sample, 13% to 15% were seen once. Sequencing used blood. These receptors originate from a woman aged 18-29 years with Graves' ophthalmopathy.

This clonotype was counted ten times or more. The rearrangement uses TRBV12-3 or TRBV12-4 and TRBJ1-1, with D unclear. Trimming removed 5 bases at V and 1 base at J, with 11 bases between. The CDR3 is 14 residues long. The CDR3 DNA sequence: TGTGCCAGCAGTACGGCCCCGTCGAACACTGAAGCTTTCTTT. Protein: CASSTAPSNTEAFF.

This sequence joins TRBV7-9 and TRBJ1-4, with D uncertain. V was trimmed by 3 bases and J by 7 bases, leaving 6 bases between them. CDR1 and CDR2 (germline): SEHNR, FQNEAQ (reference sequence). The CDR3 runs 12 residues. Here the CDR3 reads CASSLNFEKLFF. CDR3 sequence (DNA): TGTGCCAGCAGCTTGAACTTTGAAAAACTGTTTTTT.

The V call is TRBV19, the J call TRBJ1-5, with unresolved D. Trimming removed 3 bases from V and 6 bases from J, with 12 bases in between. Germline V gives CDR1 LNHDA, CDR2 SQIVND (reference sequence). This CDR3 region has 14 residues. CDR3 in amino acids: CASSIPPPSQPQHF. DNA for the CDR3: TGTGCCAGTAGTATCCCCCCCCCCTCTCAGCCCCAGCATTTT.

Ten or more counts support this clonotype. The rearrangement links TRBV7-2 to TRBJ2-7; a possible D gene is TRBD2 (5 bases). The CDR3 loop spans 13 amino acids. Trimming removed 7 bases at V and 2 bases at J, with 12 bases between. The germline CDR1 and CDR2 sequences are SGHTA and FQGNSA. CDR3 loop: CASTPGVAYEQYF. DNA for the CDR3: TGTGCCAGCACCCCCGGGGTCGCCTACGAGCAGTACTTC.

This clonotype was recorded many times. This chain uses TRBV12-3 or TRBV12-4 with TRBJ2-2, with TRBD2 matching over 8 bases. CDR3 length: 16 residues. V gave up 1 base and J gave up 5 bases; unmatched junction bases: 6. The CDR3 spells CASSLGAGGLTGELFF. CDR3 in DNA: TGTGCCAGCAGTTTAGGCGCGGGAGGACTAACCGGGGAGCTGTTTTTT.

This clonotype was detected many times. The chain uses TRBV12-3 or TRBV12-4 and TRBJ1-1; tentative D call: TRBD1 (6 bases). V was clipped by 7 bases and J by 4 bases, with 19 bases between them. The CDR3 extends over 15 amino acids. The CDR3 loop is CASNPGTPRGTEAFF. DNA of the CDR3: TGTGCCAGCAACCCCGGGACACCGAGGGGCACTGAAGCTTTCTTT.

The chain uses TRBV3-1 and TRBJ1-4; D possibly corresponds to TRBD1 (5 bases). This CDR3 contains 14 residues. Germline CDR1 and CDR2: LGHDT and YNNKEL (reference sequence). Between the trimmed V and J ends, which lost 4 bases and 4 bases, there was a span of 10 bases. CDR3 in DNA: TGTGCCAGCAGCCGGAGGGGTTTTAATGAAAAACTGTTTTTT. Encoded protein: CASSRRGFNEKLFF. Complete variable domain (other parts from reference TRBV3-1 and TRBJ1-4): DTAVSQTPKYLVTQMGNDKSIKCEQNLGHDTMYWYKQDSKKFLKIMFSYNNKELIINETVPNRFSPKSPDKAHLNLHINSLELGDSAVYFCASSRRGFNEKLFFGSGTQLSVL.

In DNA, the CDR3 is TGTGCCAGCAGCCTTAGAGCGGGAGGCGGAGGGACCCAGTACTTC. Its protein is CASSLRAGGGGTQYF. V usage is TRBV3-1 and J usage is TRBJ2-5; 9 bases line up with TRBD2. V was pared by 4 bases and J by 7 bases, with 10 bases of the junction left unmatched. This CDR3 is built from 15 residues. Germline loops: CDR1 LGHDT, CDR2 YNNKEL (reference sequence).

The CDR3 DNA reads TGTGCCAGCATCCAGACTAGCGGCACAGATACGCAGTATTTT. This sequence encodes CASIQTSGTDTQYF. This chain joins TRBV27 and TRBJ2-3; TRBD2 aligns across 8 bases. This CDR3 is built from 14 residues. Germline CDR1 reads MNHEY; CDR2 reads SMNVEV (reference sequence). Germline trimming cut 7 bases from V and 1 base from J; bases unmatched to any gene: 4.

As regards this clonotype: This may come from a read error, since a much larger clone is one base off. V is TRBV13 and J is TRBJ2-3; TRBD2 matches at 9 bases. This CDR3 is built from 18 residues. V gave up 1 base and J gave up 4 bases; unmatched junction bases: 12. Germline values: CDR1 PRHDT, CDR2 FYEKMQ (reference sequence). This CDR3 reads CASSLAFQAGGSADTQYF. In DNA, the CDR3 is TGTGCCAGCAGCTTAGCCTTTCAAGCGGGAGGCTCTGCAGATACGCAGTATTTT.